The 26 T cell receptor beta chains below were found in one sample sequenced in a study of blood T cell repertoires in COVID-19. The data were produced by immunoSEQ multiplex PCR, yet TCRdb's version contains in-frame clones alone and is incomplete. Of 350,000 to 400,000 clones in the sample, 91% were seen once. The sequencing sample was made of PBMCs or T cells enriched from blood (not recorded which). The receptors shown here come from a middle-aged woman who had been exposed to COVID-19.

This chain links TRBV4-1 with TRBJ1-2; D might be TRBD1 (6 bases). From germline, CDR1 is MGHRA and CDR2 YSYEKL. The V end was cut by 0 bases, the J end by 4 bases, with 18 bases between. CDR3 length: 17 residues. The DNA for the CDR3 is TGCGCCAGCAGCCAAGATTATCGGGCAGGGGACACCTATGGCTACACCTTC. This encodes CASSQDYRAGDTYGYTF.

The V gene is TRBV7-2, the J gene TRBJ1-1; perhaps TRBD1 as D (5 bases). The CDR3 contains 13 residues. Trimming cost V 5 bases and J 6 bases, with 13 bases left between them. The germline V gene has CDR1 SGHTA and CDR2 FQGNSA. The CDR3 sequence: CASSPSHRSEAFF. DNA of the CDR3: TGTGCCAGCAGCCCCTCCCACAGGTCTGAAGCTTTCTTT.

This clone was observed once. The chain employs TRBV7-2 and TRBJ2-7, with a weak D call TRBD1 (6 bases). There are 15 residues in the CDR3. Germline loops: CDR1 SGHTA, CDR2 FQGNSA. The V gene lost 6 bases and the J gene lost 2 bases, with 17 bases spanning the gap. The CDR3 DNA follows: TGTGCCAGCAGTTTTACACAGGGTCTTCCCTACGAGCAGTACTTC. As protein: CASSFTQGLPYEQYF.

The V and J genes are TRBV2 and TRBJ2-1; 11 nucleotides align to TRBD2. CDR3 length: 15 amino acids. Germline V gives CDR1 SNHLY, CDR2 FYNNEI. The trim removed 5 bases at V and 6 bases at J, leaving 6 bases unmatched. This chain's CDR3 is CASSQLAGAANEQFF. For the CDR3, the DNA is TGTGCCAGCAGTCAACTAGCGGGAGCGGCCAATGAGCAGTTCTTC.

The chain uses TRBV7-2 and TRBJ2-3, with a tentative D call TRBD1 (6 bases). CDR1 is SGHTA, CDR2 FQGNSA, per germline. CDR3 length: 16 amino acids. With 0 bases removed from V and 4 bases from J, the gap between germline ends came to 14 bases. The CDR3 loop is CASSLASRPGADTQYF. For the CDR3, the DNA is TGTGCCAGCAGCTTAGCATCTCGCCCAGGGGCAGATACGCAGTATTTT. The full variable domain, completed using reference TRBV7-2 and TRBJ2-3, is GAGVSQSPSNKVTEKGKDVELRCDPISGHTALYWYRQSLGQGLEFLIYFQGNSAPDKSGLPSDRFSAERTGGSVSTLTIQRTQQEDSAVYLCASSLASRPGADTQYFGPGTRLTVL.

The chain recombines TRBV27 with TRBJ1-2; TRBD1 matches 7 bases. This CDR3 has 14 amino acids. V trimming: 5 bases; J trimming: 4 bases; junction bases outside the gene matches: 7. Germline CDR1 is MNHEY and CDR2 is SMNVEV (reference sequence). The CDR3 sequence is CASSPLDRTYGYTF. The CDR3 DNA is TGTGCCAGCAGTCCCCTGGACAGGACCTATGGCTACACCTTC.

The V gene is TRBV5-1, the J gene TRBJ2-2; 10 bases are a match to TRBD1. CDR1 and CDR2 (germline): SGHRS, YFSETQ. Losses at the gene ends were 4 bases for V and 6 bases for J; bases not matched to a gene: 6. This CDR3 spans 15 amino acids. In DNA form, the CDR3 reads TGCGCCAGCAGCCCGGCCGGACAGGGGGCCGGGGAGCTGTTTTTT. Translation: CASSPAGQGAGELFF.

The V and J genes are TRBV28 and TRBJ1-1; D is perhaps TRBD1 (5 bases). Germline assignment: CDR1 MDHEN and CDR2 SYDVKM. Trimming stripped 6 bases from V and 2 bases from J, with 16 bases between. The CDR3 loop spans 15 amino acids. As DNA, the CDR3 is TGTGCCAGCAGGCCTTGGGGCGGGAAAAACACTGAAGCTTTCTTT. Amino acids: CASRPWGGKNTEAFF.

The chain has TRBV7-2 and TRBJ1-6; TRBD1 matches 9 bases. The germline gives CDR1 SGHTA, CDR2 FQGNSA. V shed 5 bases and J 10 bases; nucleotides not matched to a gene: 6. The CDR3 totals 14 residues. The CDR3 DNA reads as TGTGCCAGCAGCACCGGGACAGGGTACTCACCCCTCCACTTT. Its protein is CASSTGTGYSPLHF. The whole variable domain, remainder taken from reference TRBV7-2 and TRBJ1-6, is GAGVSQSPSNKVTEKGKDVELRCDPISGHTALYWYRQSLGQGLEFLIYFQGNSAPDKSGLPSDRFSAERTGGSVSTLTIQRTQQEDSAVYLCASSTGTGYSPLHFGNGTRLTVT.

The chain combines TRBV30 with TRBJ1-5, with 7 bases lining up with TRBD1. The junction had 0 bases not matched to a gene; V was cut back by 5 bases and J by 5 bases. Germline values: CDR1 GTSNPN, CDR2 SVGIG (reference sequence). CDR3 size: 11 residues. The CDR3 DNA reads TGTGCCTGGGGACAGGATCAGCCCCAGCATTTT. It specifies CAWGQDQPQHF.

This clone was seen a few times. The chain carries TRBV5-1 and TRBJ2-7, with D unclear. The germline V gene encodes CDR1 SGHRS and CDR2 YFSETQ. V lost 2 bases and J lost 6, with 6 bases in between. CDR3 size: 11 residues. The CDR3 sequence is CASSLASEQYF. The CDR3 DNA follows: TGCGCCAGCAGCTTAGCAAGCGAGCAGTACTTC.

The chain recombines TRBV30 with TRBJ2-7; D is possibly TRBD1 (5 bases). This CDR3 is 16 amino acids long. Germline lookup yields CDR1 GTSNPN and CDR2 SVGIG (reference sequence). The V and J ends lost 0 bases and 7 bases respectively, with 22 bases between them. The CDR3 here is CAWSVQKGSLWGEQYF. The CDR3 DNA reads as TGTGCCTGGAGTGTACAGAAGGGGTCTCTTTGGGGAGAGCAGTACTTC. The variable domain in full, with the rest retrieved from reference TRBV30 and TRBJ2-7, is SQTIHQWPATLVQPVGSPLSLECTVEGTSNPNLYWYRQAAGRGLQLLFYSVGIGQISSEVPQNLSASRPQDRQFILSSKKLLLSDSGFYLCAWSVQKGSLWGEQYFGPGTRLTVT.

The gene calls are TRBV29-1 and TRBJ1-1; D remains unclear. This CDR3 contains 14 residues. V lost 5 bases and J 5 bases, leaving 18 bases between the germline ends. Germline lookup yields CDR1 SQVTM and CDR2 ANQGSEA. The CDR3 DNA reads TGCAGCGTTATTGGCCGGGGAAGTACGACTGAAGCTTTCTTT. Its protein is CSVIGRGSTTEAFF.

DNA for the CDR3: TGTGCCAGCAGCCCGGAAAGGACAGGGCTCGGCTACACCTTC. This codes for CASSPERTGLGYTF. The gene calls are TRBV7-2 and TRBJ1-2; the match to TRBD1 covers 8 bases. V gave up 5 bases and J gave up 8 bases; unmatched junction bases: 10. There are 14 residues in the CDR3. The germline V gene has CDR1 SGHTA and CDR2 FQGNSA.

The chain combines TRBV15 with TRBJ1-1; possible D gene TRBD1, 6 bases. With 0 bases removed from V and 0 bases from J, the gap between germline ends came to 17 bases. CDR3 length equals 18 residues. Germline assignment: CDR1 LNHNV and CDR2 YYDKDF (reference sequence). CDR3 bases: TGTGCCACCAGCAGAGATAGGGGGGGGCCCCTTATGAACACTGAAGCTTTCTTT. Amino acids: CATSRDRGGPLMNTEAFF.

V usage is TRBV10-3 and J usage is TRBJ1-1; D is unresolved. Trimming stripped 3 bases from V and 6 bases from J, with 5 bases between. CDR3 length: 11 residues. Per the germline V gene, CDR1 is ENHRY and CDR2 is SYGVKD. The CDR3 DNA reads TGTGCCATCAGTGACCGAGCTGAAGCTTTCTTT. Residues: CAISDRAEAFF.

This chain connects TRBV6-5 to TRBJ1-1; D unclear. Germline V gene lookup returns CDR1 MNHEY and CDR2 SVGAGI. CDR3 length: 13 amino acids. Between the trimmed V and J ends, which lost 1 base and 5 bases, there was a span of 8 bases. Written as DNA, the CDR3 is TGTGCCAGCAGTTACTGGGGAGGGACTGAAGCTTTCTTT. Its translation is CASSYWGGTEAFF.

V and J are TRBV7-9 and TRBJ1-4; possibly TRBD1 for D (5 bases). This CDR3 region has 15 residues. V lost 2 bases and J 5 bases, leaving 12 bases between the germline ends. CDR1 is SEHNR and CDR2 is FQNEAQ in the germline V gene (reference sequence). DNA for the CDR3: TGTGCCAGCAGCTTAAAAGCAGGGCACAATGAAAAACTGTTTTTT. Amino acid sequence: CASSLKAGHNEKLFF. Based on the CDR3 plus reference TRBV7-9 and TRBJ1-4, the full variable domain is DTGVSQNPRHKITKRGQNVTFRCDPISEHNRLYWYRQTLGQGPEFLTYFQNEAQLEKSRLLSDRFSAERPKGSFSTLEIQRTEQGDSAMYLCASSLKAGHNEKLFFGSGTQLSVL.

V is TRBV5-1 and J is TRBJ2-1; TRBD2 matches 14 bases. The CDR3 extends over 17 amino acids. V gave up 0 bases and J gave up 9 bases; unmatched junction bases: 8. The V gene's germline CDR1 is SGHRS and CDR2 YFSETQ. The CDR3 nucleotides are TGCGCCAGCAGCTTGGGACTTGGACTAGCGGGAGGTAGTGAGCAGTTCTTC. It encodes CASSLGLGLAGGSEQFF.

Written as DNA, the CDR3 is TGTGCCAGCAGCTTCCCCGGGACAATGAACACTGAAGCTTTCTTT. Residues: CASSFPGTMNTEAFF. The gene calls are TRBV11-3 and TRBJ1-1; possibly TRBD1 for D (6 bases). The CDR3 length is 15 residues. CDR1 and CDR2 (germline): SGHNT, YENEEA. The V end lost 3 bases, the J end lost 0 bases, and 11 bases lay between the germline ends.

The chain links TRBV5-1 to TRBJ2-1; D gene uncertain. The CDR3 spans 15 residues. Germline CDR1 is SGHRS and CDR2 is YFSETQ. V dropped 0 bases and J dropped 0 bases, with 7 bases sitting between them. For the CDR3, the DNA is TGCGCCAGCAGCTTGGACAGTAGCTCCTACAATGAGCAGTTCTTC. Its translation: CASSLDSSSYNEQFF.

This chain joins TRBV4-3 and TRBJ2-2; 7 positions agree with TRBD2. Unmatched junction bases numbered 3, after V lost 1 base and J lost 1 base. CDR3 length: 16 residues. CDR1 is LGHNA and CDR2 is YSLEER in the germline V gene. CDR3 loop: CASSQVASGNTGELFF. The CDR3 nucleotides read TGCGCCAGCAGCCAAGTCGCTAGCGGGAACACCGGGGAGCTGTTTTTT.

The chain carries TRBV6-5 and TRBJ1-1; D unclear. Germline V gives CDR1 MNHEY, CDR2 SVGAGI. The CDR3 loop spans 13 amino acids. V was cut by 0 bases and J by 5 bases, with 7 bases left in between. The CDR3 nucleotides are TGTGCCAGCAGTTACTCGTCTAGGACTGAAGCTTTCTTT. This gives the protein CASSYSSRTEAFF.

This clone was counted a single time. This chain uses TRBV18 with TRBJ2-7, with D tentatively TRBD1 (5 bases). CDR1 and CDR2 from the germline V gene are KGHSH and LQKENI. The V end lost 3 bases, the J end lost 6 bases, and 12 bases lay between the germline ends. The CDR3 is 13 residues long. CDR3 nucleotide sequence: TGTGCCAGCTCACCCAGAAGGGGTGGCGAGCAGTACTTC. Its protein product is CASSPRRGGEQYF.

The V call is TRBV19, the J call TRBJ1-1; D is unclear. The CDR3 loop spans 16 amino acids. Trimming stripped 1 base from V and 1 base from J, with 13 bases between. Per germline, CDR1 LNHDA and CDR2 SQIVND (reference sequence). DNA of the CDR3: TGTGCCAGTAGTATAGTTGCGGGCTATGGGAACACTGAAGCTTTCTTT. It yields the protein CASSIVAGYGNTEAFF.

V is TRBV13 and J is TRBJ1-1; no firm D call. The ends were cut back, 5 bases at V and 10 bases at J, with 14 bases in the middle. Germline V gene data show CDR1 as PRHDT and CDR2 as FYEKMQ (reference sequence). This CDR3 has 12 amino acids. The CDR3 loop reads CASSPRGSSAFF. As DNA, the CDR3 is TGTGCCAGCAGCCCCAGAGGTTCTTCAGCTTTCTTT.